This TCR beta chain was documented in a study of cytomegalovirus exposure and HLA in healthy donors. TCRdb keeps only in-frame clones here, not all; method: immunoSEQ multiplex PCR. The table records 150,000 to 250,000 clones, 80% to 85% of them present only once. The ends lost 4 bases at V and 8 bases at J; junction bases unmatched: 11. CDR3 length: 15 amino acids. CDR1 is MDHEN, CDR2 SYDVKM, per germline. The sequence derives from a woman in her twenties or thirties in good health and CMV-seronegative. Sequenced: PBMCs. The gene calls are TRBV28 and TRBJ1-2, with 9 bases fitting TRBD1. The CDR3 region has the DNA TGTGCCAGCAGTTGGGGAGGCACAGGGGGCGGGGGCTACACCTTC. This sequence encodes CASSWGGTGGGGYTF.